These 5 T cell receptor beta chains came from one sample sequenced in a study of CD8 T cells in ankylosing spondylitis. TCRdb re-derived calls from the 5' RACE reads in MiXCR, one entry per CDR3 protein. The repertoire consists of under 200,000 distinct CDR3 sequences, with 11% occurring once and the leading ten covering almost 30%. The sequencing input was blood, either unsorted or a sorted T cell fraction (not recorded which). Receptors originate from a male donor with ankylosing spondylitis or in good health (not recorded which).

This clonotype was recorded many times. V usage is TRBV10-3 and J usage is TRBJ1-3, with D unclear. CDR3 size: 15 residues. Germline V lookup: CDR1 ENHRY, CDR2 SYGVKD. The V end was cut by 0 bases, the J end by 1 base, with 7 bases between. CDR3 coding DNA: TGTGCCATCAGTGAGTCGGAGGTTTCTGGAAACACCATATATTTT. It translates to CAISESEVSGNTIYF.

The J gene is TRBJ1-5, the V gene TRBV6-6; D is unclear. Trimming removed 8 bases at V and 9 bases at J, with 11 bases between. Germline V gives CDR1 MNHNY, CDR2 SVGAGI (reference sequence). The CDR3 extends over 11 amino acids. The CDR3 here is CASSHSGPQHF. The CDR3 DNA reads as TGTGCCAGCTCTCATTCCGGGCCCCAGCATTTT.

This clonotype was counted many times. V and J are TRBV5-5 and TRBJ1-2; D gene uncertain. The CDR3 loop spans 11 amino acids. Trimming took off 0 bases at V and 3 bases at J, with 0 bases between the two ends. Germline CDR1 and CDR2: SGHKS and YYEKEE (reference sequence). CDR3 region: CASSLDYGYTF. As DNA, the CDR3 is TGTGCCAGCAGCTTGGACTATGGCTACACCTTC. The full variable domain, rest sourced from reference TRBV5-5 and TRBJ1-2, is DAGVTQSPTHLIKTRGQQVTLRCSPISGHKSVSWYQQVLGQGPQFIFQYYEKEERGRGNFPDRFSARQFPNYSSELNVNALLLGDSALYLCASSLDYGYTFGSGTRLTVV.

The genes are TRBV5-1 and TRBJ2-3; D gene unclear. CDR1 is SGHRS, CDR2 YFSETQ, per germline. The CDR3 loop spans 13 amino acids. The germline V and J ends were trimmed by 3 bases and 5 bases, with 10 bases remaining between them. In nucleotides, the CDR3 is TGCGCCAGCAGCTCAGATGGCAGAGATACGCAGTATTTT. Translated, it gives CASSSDGRDTQYF.

Ten or more counts support this clonotype. The chain has TRBV7-2 and TRBJ2-3, with 11 bases aligning to TRBD2. The CDR3 is made up of 16 amino acids. V gave up 5 bases and J gave up 7 bases; unmatched junction bases: 11. From germline, CDR1 is SGHTA and CDR2 FQGNSA. This CDR3 is CASSRTSGGPINTQYF. The CDR3 DNA follows: TGTGCCAGCAGCCGAACTAGCGGGGGCCCCATAAATACGCAGTATTTT. Variable domain in full (rest from reference TRBV7-2 and TRBJ2-3): GAGVSQSPSNKVTEKGKDVELRCDPISGHTALYWYRQSLGQGLEFLIYFQGNSAPDKSGLPSDRFSAERTGGSVSTLTIQRTQQEDSAVYLCASSRTSGGPINTQYFGPGTRLTVL.